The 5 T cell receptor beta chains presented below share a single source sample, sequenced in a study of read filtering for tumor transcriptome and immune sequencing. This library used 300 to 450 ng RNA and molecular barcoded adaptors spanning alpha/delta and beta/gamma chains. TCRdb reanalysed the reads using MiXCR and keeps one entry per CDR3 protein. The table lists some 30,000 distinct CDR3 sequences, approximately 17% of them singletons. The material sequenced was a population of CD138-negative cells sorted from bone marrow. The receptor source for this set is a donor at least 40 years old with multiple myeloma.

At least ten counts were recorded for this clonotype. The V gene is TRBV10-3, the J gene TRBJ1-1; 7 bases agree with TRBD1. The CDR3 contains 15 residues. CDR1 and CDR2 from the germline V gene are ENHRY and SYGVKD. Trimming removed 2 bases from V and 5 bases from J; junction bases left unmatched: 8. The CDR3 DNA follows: TGTGCCATCAGTGAGACTACAGGGGAGGGGACTGAAGCTTTCTTT. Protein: CAISETTGEGTEAFF.

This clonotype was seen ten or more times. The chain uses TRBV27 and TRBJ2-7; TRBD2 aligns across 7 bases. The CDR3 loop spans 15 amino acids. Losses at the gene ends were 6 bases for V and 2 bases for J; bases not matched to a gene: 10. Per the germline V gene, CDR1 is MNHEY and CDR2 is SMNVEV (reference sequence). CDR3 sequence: CASSGFGAGAYEQYF. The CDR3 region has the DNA TGTGCCAGCAGCGGCTTTGGGGCGGGGGCCTACGAGCAGTACTTC.

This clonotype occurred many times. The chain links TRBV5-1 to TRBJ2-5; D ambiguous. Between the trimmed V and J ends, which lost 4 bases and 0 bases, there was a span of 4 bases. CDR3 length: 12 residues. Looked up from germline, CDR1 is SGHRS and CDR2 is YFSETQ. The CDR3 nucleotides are TGCGCCAGCAGCGCAAACCAAGAGACCCAGTACTTC. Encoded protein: CASSANQETQYF.

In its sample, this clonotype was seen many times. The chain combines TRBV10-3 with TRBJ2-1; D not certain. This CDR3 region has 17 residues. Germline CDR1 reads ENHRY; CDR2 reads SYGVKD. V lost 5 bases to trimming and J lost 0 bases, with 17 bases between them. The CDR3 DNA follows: TGTGCCATCAGTCCCCTCGACTCGTTTAGCTCCTACAATGAGCAGTTCTTC. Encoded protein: CAISPLDSFSSYNEQFF.

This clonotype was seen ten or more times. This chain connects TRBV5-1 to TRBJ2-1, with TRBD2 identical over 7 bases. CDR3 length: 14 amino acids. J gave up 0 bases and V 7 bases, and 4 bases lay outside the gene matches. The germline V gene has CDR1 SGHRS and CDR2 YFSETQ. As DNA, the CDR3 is TGCGCCAGCGCGGGGGATAGCTCCTACAATGAGCAGTTCTTC. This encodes CASAGDSSYNEQFF. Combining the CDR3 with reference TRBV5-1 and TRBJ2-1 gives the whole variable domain KAGVTQTPRYLIKTRGQQVTLSCSPISGHRSVSWYQQTPGQGLQFLFEYFSETQRNKGNFPGRFSGRQFSNSRSEMNVSTLELGDSALYLCASAGDSSYNEQFFGPGTRLTVL.